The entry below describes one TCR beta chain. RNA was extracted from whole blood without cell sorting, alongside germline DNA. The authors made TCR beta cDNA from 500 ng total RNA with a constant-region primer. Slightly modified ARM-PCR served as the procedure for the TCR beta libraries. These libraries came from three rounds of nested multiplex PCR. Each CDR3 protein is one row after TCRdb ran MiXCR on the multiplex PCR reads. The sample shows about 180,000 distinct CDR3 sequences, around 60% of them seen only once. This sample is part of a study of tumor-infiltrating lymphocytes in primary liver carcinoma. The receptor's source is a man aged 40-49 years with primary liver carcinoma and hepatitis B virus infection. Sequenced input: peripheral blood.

The CDR3 DNA reads TGTGCCAGCAGCCAAGACCCCTGGACTAGCGGGTCAAGGAATGAGCAGTTCTTC. Translating it yields CASSQDPWTSGSRNEQFF. The chain uses TRBV14 and TRBJ2-1; 11 bases line up with TRBD2. This CDR3 contains 18 residues. Germline V CDR1 and CDR2: SGHDN, FVKESK. Trimming at V came to 0 bases and at J to 7 bases, leaving 11 bases not matched to a gene.